These 19 T cell receptor beta chains share one sample of origin, sequenced in a study of cytotoxic CD8 clonotypes in ibrutinib-treated CLL. Libraries were prepared by immunoSEQ multiplex PCR; TCRdb keeps only in-frame clonotypes and omits some of them. Of under 30,000 clones in the sample, around 52% were seen once. This specimen consisted of PBMCs, obtained before ibrutinib treatment. The receptors derive from a human donor with chronic lymphocytic leukemia.

As DNA, the CDR3 is TGTGCCAGCAGTTTGTCGTTGGGGTACAATCAGCCCCAGCATTTT. Translating it yields CASSLSLGYNQPQHF. The genes are TRBV28 and TRBJ1-5; D gene uncertain. V was pared by 3 bases and J by 3 bases, with 12 bases between. This CDR3 is 15 amino acids long. From germline, CDR1 is MDHEN and CDR2 SYDVKM.

This clone turned up a few times. The chain has TRBV5-4 and TRBJ2-1; 9 bases agree with TRBD2. The CDR3 totals 17 residues. Unmatched junction bases numbered 11, after V lost 3 bases and J lost 4 bases. Germline V lookup: CDR1 SGHNT, CDR2 YYREEE (reference sequence). Here the CDR3 reads CASSWDGPSGNYNEQFF. The CDR3 DNA sequence: TGTGCCAGCAGCTGGGATGGTCCTAGCGGGAATTACAATGAGCAGTTCTTC.

This clone was seen only once. The rearrangement links TRBV28 to TRBJ1-2; tentative D call: TRBD1 (5 bases). Germline V lookup: CDR1 MDHEN, CDR2 SYDVKM. The CDR3 sequence is 14 residues long. The germline V and J ends were trimmed by 6 bases and 1 base, with 12 bases remaining between them. This chain's CDR3 is CASRHRGFNYGYTF. DNA of the CDR3: TGTGCCAGCAGACACCGGGGGTTTAACTATGGCTACACCTTC.

This clone appeared many times. V usage is TRBV2 and J usage is TRBJ1-6; D remains unclear. CDR1 is SNHLY, CDR2 FYNNEI, per germline. V was shortened by 5 bases and J by 8 bases, with 10 bases between the two germline ends. This CDR3 is built from 13 residues. The CDR3 nucleotides are TGTGCCAGCAGTATTCTACCGGATTCACCCCTCCACTTT. This sequence encodes CASSILPDSPLHF.

The chain joins TRBV18 to TRBJ2-7; 7 bases are shared with TRBD2. The junction had 5 bases not matched to a gene; V was cut back by 3 bases and J by 0 bases. This CDR3 spans 15 amino acids. In germline, CDR1 is KGHSH, CDR2 LQKENI. The DNA for the CDR3 is TGTGCCAGCTCACCGGGGGGGGGATCCTCCTACGAGCAGTACTTC. This codes for CASSPGGGSSYEQYF.

There are a few counts of this clone. This CDR3 is CASSFESKTPQYF. The CDR3 coding sequence is TGTGCCAGCAGTTTCGAGTCCAAAACTCCGCAGTATTTT. This chain uses TRBV27 with TRBJ2-3; D is ambiguous. V dropped 3 bases and J dropped 10 bases, with 14 bases sitting between them. Germline V lookup: CDR1 MNHEY, CDR2 SMNVEV (reference sequence). CDR3 size: 13 residues.

This chain joins TRBV6-5 and TRBJ2-4; D unresolved. The CDR3 length is 15 residues. Germline CDR1 and CDR2: MNHEY and SVGAGI. V dropped 2 bases and J dropped 2 bases, with 10 bases sitting between them. The DNA of the CDR3 is TGTGCCAGCAGTTACAGAGTTACCACCAAAAACATTCAGTACTTC. This encodes CASSYRVTTKNIQYF.

This rearrangement joins TRBV6-5 to TRBJ2-1; 9 bases are a match to TRBD2. This CDR3 comprises 15 residues. Germline values: CDR1 MNHEY, CDR2 SVGAGI. The junction had 8 bases not matched to a gene; V was cut back by 2 bases and J by 9 bases. CDR3 nucleotide sequence: TGTGCCAGCAGTTACCAGCTAGCGGGAAGCGGTGAGCAGTTCTTC. Its translation: CASSYQLAGSGEQFF.

The V and J genes are TRBV28 and TRBJ2-4; no clear D gene. With 6 bases removed from V and 0 bases from J, the gap between germline ends came to 9 bases. The CDR3 spans 14 residues. Germline V lookup: CDR1 MDHEN, CDR2 SYDVKM. The CDR3 protein is CASSRVVAKNIQYF. The CDR3 DNA follows: TGTGCCAGCAGCCGAGTCGTAGCCAAAAACATTCAGTACTTC. Filled out from reference TRBV28 and TRBJ2-4, the complete variable domain reads DVKVTQSSRYLVKRTGEKVFLECVQDMDHENMFWYRQDPGLGLRLIYFSYDVKMKEKGDIPEGYSVSREKKERFSLILESASTNQTSMYLCASSRVVAKNIQYFGAGTRLSVL.

With respect to this clone: The junction and the germline gene differ at one end; a read error may be behind it. The rearrangement uses TRBV20-1 and TRBJ2-7; D is ambiguous. Germline values: CDR1 DFQATT, CDR2 SNEGSKA (reference sequence). This CDR3 contains 11 residues. The chain's CDR3 is CSAGETFEQYF. CDR3 in DNA: TGCAGTGCTGGAGAAACTTTTGAGCAGTACTTC.

This clone was seen a handful of times. This chain uses TRBV18 with TRBJ1-1; the D is unclear. V lost 2 bases, J lost 3 bases, and 10 bases lay in between. The germline V gene has CDR1 KGHSH and CDR2 LQKENI. The CDR3 extends over 14 amino acids. CDR3 region: CASSPGEGYTEAFF. The CDR3 DNA reads TGTGCCAGCTCACCAGGGGAGGGCTACACTGAAGCTTTCTTT.

The chain couples TRBV5-4 to TRBJ1-1; D call uncertain. V lost 2 bases, J lost 0 bases, and 8 bases lay in between. Per the germline V gene, CDR1 is SGHNT and CDR2 is YYREEE (reference sequence). The CDR3 loop spans 14 amino acids. This chain's CDR3 is CASSLPQMNTEAFF. The CDR3 nucleotides are TGTGCCAGCAGCTTACCCCAGATGAACACTGAAGCTTTCTTT.

V usage is TRBV5-1 and J usage is TRBJ2-3, with 9 bases fitting TRBD1. Germline values: CDR1 SGHRS, CDR2 YFSETQ. Germline trimming cut 1 base from V and 5 bases from J; bases unmatched to any gene: 8. The CDR3 contains 16 residues. CDR3 DNA sequence: TGCGCCAGCAGCTTGATCACAGGGGGCTGGAAAGATACGCAGTATTTT. Residues: CASSLITGGWKDTQYF. Looking up the rest from reference TRBV5-1 and TRBJ2-3 gives the full variable domain: KAGVTQTPRYLIKTRGQQVTLSCSPISGHRSVSWYQQTPGQGLQFLFEYFSETQRNKGNFPGRFSGRQFSNSRSEMNVSTLELGDSALYLCASSLITGGWKDTQYFGPGTRLTVL.

The chain carries TRBV28 and TRBJ1-1; a possible D gene is TRBD1 (5 bases). The CDR3 is made up of 14 amino acids. CDR1 is MDHEN, CDR2 SYDVKM, per germline. Deletions cut 3 bases from V and 2 bases from J, with 10 bases between. The CDR3, as DNA: TGTGCCAGCAGTTTGGTCGGGGGTAACACTGAAGCTTTCTTT. Translation: CASSLVGGNTEAFF.

This clone has a single count. The chain combines TRBV7-2 with TRBJ2-1; no firm D call. CDR1 SGHTA and CDR2 FQGNSA come from the germline V gene. V lost 2 bases and J lost 5, with 10 bases in between. The CDR3 spans 14 residues. CDR3 sequence reads: CASSLLRTDNEQFF. Here the CDR3 DNA reads TGTGCCAGCAGCTTACTGCGAACGGACAATGAGCAGTTCTTC.

The rearrangement joins TRBV11-2 to TRBJ2-7; the D gene could be TRBD1 or TRBD2 (5 bases each). This CDR3 spans 17 amino acids. V lost 1 base to trimming and J lost 3 bases, with 19 bases between them. Germline V gene lookup returns CDR1 SGHAT and CDR2 FQNNGV. CDR3 loop: CASSLGGWRSLLYEQYF. The CDR3 DNA reads as TGTGCCAGCAGCTTAGGGGGGTGGCGCTCTCTCCTCTACGAGCAGTACTTC.

This chain links TRBV9 with TRBJ2-1; D remains ambiguous. V lost 0 bases to trimming and J lost 2 bases, with 9 bases between them. The CDR3 runs to 15 residues. The germline V gene has CDR1 SGDLS and CDR2 YYNGEE. CDR3 coding DNA: TGTGCCAGCAGCGTAGATGTCGGAACCTACAATGAGCAGTTCTTC. Amino acid sequence: CASSVDVGTYNEQFF.

The rearrangement uses TRBV5-8 and TRBJ1-3; D unresolved. CDR1 and CDR2 (germline): SGHTS, YDEGEE. The CDR3 is made up of 15 amino acids. V was shortened by 2 bases and J by 0 bases, with 9 bases between the two germline ends. This chain's CDR3 is CASSFEAYSGNTIYF. CDR3 bases: TGTGCCAGCAGCTTTGAAGCCTACTCTGGAAACACCATATATTTT. The whole variable domain, remainder taken from reference TRBV5-8 and TRBJ1-3, is EAGVTQSPTHLIKTRGQQATLRCSPISGHTSVYWYQQALGLGLQFLLWYDEGEERNRGNFPPRFSGRQFPNYSSELNVNALELEDSALYLCASSFEAYSGNTIYFGEGSWLTVV.

The rearrangement uses TRBV6-6 and TRBJ2-7, with TRBD2 as a possible D gene (6 bases). The CDR3 extends over 16 amino acids. Deletions cut 0 bases from V and 1 base from J, with 13 bases between. CDR1 is MNHNY and CDR2 is SVGAGI in the germline V gene (reference sequence). CDR3 loop: CASSYSSGEGSYEQYF. The CDR3 DNA follows: TGTGCCAGCAGTTACTCTTCGGGAGAGGGTTCCTACGAGCAGTACTTC.